These 28 T cell receptor beta chains were all obtained from the same sample, sequenced in a study of graft-versus-host responses after intestinal transplantation. Sequencing used immunoSEQ multiplex PCR; TCRdb keeps in-frame clones, though not all of them. The table records around 39,000 clones, approximately 93% of them present only once. The sequencing here drew on PBMCs, taken around 720 days after intestinal transplantation. The receptors were gathered from a human patient who received an intestinal transplant, so some T cells may come from the graft donor.

The genes are TRBV27 and TRBJ2-7; D unresolved. V was pared by 1 base and J by 2 bases, with 18 bases between. This CDR3 has 17 amino acids. The V gene's germline CDR1 is MNHEY and CDR2 SMNVEV (reference sequence). The chain's CDR3 is CASSLFGDTSIPYEQYF. DNA of the CDR3: TGTGCCAGCAGTTTATTCGGTGACACATCCATTCCCTACGAGCAGTACTTC.

The genes are TRBV10-2 and TRBJ2-7, with 8 nucleotides matching TRBD1. Germline lookup yields CDR1 WSHSY and CDR2 SAAADI. The CDR3 has 14 residues. Trimming took 10 bases from V and 4 from J; bases not matched to a gene: 12. CDR3 coding DNA: TGCGCCATCTCGCCGGACAGGGTTAGTTACGAGCAGTACTTC. Translating gives CAISPDRVSYEQYF.

The chain carries TRBV11-2 and TRBJ2-5; 9 bases align to TRBD1. Germline loops: CDR1 SGHAT, CDR2 FQNNGV. V was clipped by 5 bases and J by 4 bases; unmatched bases: 8. The length of the CDR3 is 15 residues. DNA of the CDR3: TGTGCCAGCAGCAGCGGACAGGGGAGAGGAGAGACCCAGTACTTC. It is translated as CASSSGQGRGETQYF.

This rearrangement joins TRBV6-1 to TRBJ1-5; TRBD1 matches 7 bases. The length of the CDR3 is 13 residues. The germline V gene encodes CDR1 MNHNS and CDR2 SASEGT. The CDR3: CSSGQVGNQPQHF. CDR3 in DNA: TGTTCATCAGGACAGGTGGGCAATCAGCCCCAGCATTTT.

The chain employs TRBV5-4 and TRBJ1-1; D call uncertain. V was shortened by 0 bases and J by 1 base, with 10 bases between the two germline ends. The CDR3 is 15 residues long. Germline CDR1 and CDR2: SGHNT and YYREEE (reference sequence). The CDR3 DNA reads as TGTGCCAGCAGCTTGGGGGGAGGAAGGAACACTGAAGCTTTCTTT. Amino acids: CASSLGGGRNTEAFF. The whole variable domain, remainder taken from reference TRBV5-4 and TRBJ1-1, is ETGVTQSPTHLIKTRGQQVTLRCSSQSGHNTVSWYQQALGQGPQFIFQYYREEENGRGNFPPRFSGLQFPNYSSELNVNALELDDSALYLCASSLGGGRNTEAFFGQGTRLTVV.

The rearrangement uses TRBV21-1 and TRBJ2-2; the D call TRBD2 from the table was never checked on the DNA. TRBV21-1 is recorded as a pseudogene. The CDR3 covers 15 residues. The CDR3 DNA sequence: TGTGCCAGCAGCTGGTTTCTGCGGGAAGGCGGGGAGCTGTTTTTT. It specifies CASSWFLREGGELFF.

Concerning this clone: The junction differs from germline at one of its ends, possibly a read error. The J gene is TRBJ2-5, the V gene TRBV6-5; D gene ambiguous. CDR1 is MNHEY and CDR2 is SVGAGI in the germline V gene. This CDR3 region has 13 residues. The CDR3 sequence is CASRYSGSETQYF. The CDR3 DNA is TGTGCCAGCAGATACTCAGGTTCTGAGACCCAGTACTTC.

This clone was observed once. The chain combines TRBV18 with TRBJ2-5; D call uncertain. The CDR3 covers 13 residues. Trimming left V 3 bases short and J 4 bases short, with 9 bases between. Germline V lookup: CDR1 KGHSH, CDR2 LQKENI. The CDR3 coding sequence is TGTGCCAGCTCACCGGGTGTTGGAGAGACCCAGTACTTC. Residues: CASSPGVGETQYF.

V gene TRBV7-9 combines with J gene TRBJ2-3; D is possibly TRBD2 (5 bases). Germline lookup yields CDR1 SEHNR and CDR2 FQNEAQ (reference sequence). The germline V and J ends were trimmed by 1 base and 0 bases, with 11 bases remaining between them. The CDR3 runs 16 residues. The CDR3: CASSLVTAASTDTQYF. The CDR3 nucleotides read TGTGCCAGCAGCTTAGTAACAGCGGCTAGCACAGATACGCAGTATTTT.

Of note for this clone: The junction shows a germline mismatch at one end, possibly a read error. CDR3 nucleotide sequence: TGTGCCAGCAGCTTAGTTCGGCGCGGGGGCCTCCCGACCCCTTTT. It is translated as CASSLVRRGGLPTPF. This chain connects TRBV11-3 to TRBJ2-3; a weak D match, TRBD2 (7 bases). This CDR3 has 15 amino acids. Per germline, CDR1 SGHNT and CDR2 YENEEA.

The genes are TRBV29-1 and TRBJ2-7; no clear D gene. CDR1 and CDR2 from the germline V gene are SQVTM and ANQGSEA. The CDR3 length is 11 residues. Trimming left V 7 bases short and J 0 bases short, with 7 bases between. The CDR3 loop is CSGRASYEQYF. The CDR3 coding sequence is TGCAGCGGACGGGCCTCCTACGAGCAGTACTTC.

The rearrangement uses TRBV27 and TRBJ2-5; 7 nucleotides agree with TRBD1. The DNA end favors TRBJ2-7, so the J call may be wrong. The germline CDR1 and CDR2 sequences are MNHEY and SMNVEV (reference sequence). CDR3 length: 17 amino acids. CDR3 nucleotides: TGTGCCAGCAGTCTTACCCAAACCGGGACAGCAGACTACGAGCAGTACTTC. It is translated as CASSLTQTGTADYEQYF.

This chain connects TRBV21-1 to TRBJ2-1; the D call of TRBD2 is as the table states it, not checked on the DNA. TRBV21-1 is deemed a pseudogene. The CDR3 has 15 amino acids. Written as DNA, the CDR3 is TGTGCACCACCACGGGGACTAGCGACAATCAATGAGCAGTTCTTC. Residues: CAPPRGLATINEQFF.

Only a few counts were recorded for this clone. J is TRBJ1-5 and V is TRBV4-1; no clear D gene. The germline V gene encodes CDR1 MGHRA and CDR2 YSYEKL. Deletions cut 0 bases from V and 3 bases from J, with 9 bases between. CDR3 size: 15 residues. CDR3 DNA: TGCGCCAGCAGCCAAGATCCCAGTTCCAATCAGCCCCAGCATTTT. Translating it yields CASSQDPSSNQPQHF.

The genes are TRBV5-4 and TRBJ1-1; D is perhaps TRBD1 (5 bases). In germline, CDR1 is SGHNT, CDR2 YYREEE (reference sequence). CDR3 length: 16 amino acids. The germline V and J ends were trimmed by 4 bases and 2 bases, with 18 bases remaining between them. The CDR3 loop reads CASSRYSGTLNTEAFF. In DNA form, the CDR3 reads TGTGCCAGCAGCAGGTACTCCGGGACCCTAAACACTGAAGCTTTCTTT.

This chain connects TRBV14 to TRBJ2-5; no clear D. Trimming pared 4 bases from V and 2 bases from J, leaving 14 bases between. CDR3 length: 15 amino acids. Germline V gene lookup returns CDR1 SGHDN and CDR2 FVKESK. The CDR3 region has the DNA TGTGCCAGCAGCCGAAGACTGGACGGTCAAGAGACCCAGTACTTC. It codes for CASSRRLDGQETQYF. Full variable domain (missing parts from reference TRBV14 and TRBJ2-5): EAGVTQFPSHSVIEKGQTVTLRCDPISGHDNLYWYRRVMGKEIKFLLHFVKESKQDESGMPNNRFLAERTGGTYSTLKVQPAELEDSGVYFCASSRRLDGQETQYFGPGTRLLVL.

The gene calls are TRBV6-1 and TRBJ1-3, with a weak D call TRBD1 (5 bases). The germline CDR1 and CDR2 sequences are MNHNS and SASEGT. The CDR3 is 15 residues long. Trimming took off 5 bases at V and 0 bases at J, with 11 bases between the two ends. In DNA form, the CDR3 reads TGTGCCAGCAGTAAGACAGAGAGCTCTGGAAACACCATATATTTT. Translated: CASSKTESSGNTIYF.

The rearrangement joins TRBV6-5 to TRBJ2-7; D not certain. This CDR3 has 11 residues. V was pared by 2 bases and J by 8 bases, with 7 bases between. The germline V gene encodes CDR1 MNHEY and CDR2 SVGAGI. The CDR3, as DNA: TGTGCCAGCAGTTACGTCGGAAAGCAGTACTTC. Its translation is CASSYVGKQYF.

The V call is TRBV10-3, the J call TRBJ2-5; TRBD2 might be the D (6 bases). Between the trimmed V and J ends, which lost 6 bases and 4 bases, there was a span of 12 bases. Germline CDR1 ENHRY, CDR2 SYGVKD. This CDR3 spans 13 amino acids. This chain's CDR3 is CAISPKGGETQYF. CDR3 DNA sequence: TGTGCCATCAGCCCCAAGGGAGGAGAGACCCAGTACTTC.

The chain has TRBV6-5 and TRBJ2-7; 9 positions match TRBD1. The CDR3 loop spans 13 amino acids. Losses at the gene ends were 7 bases for V and 2 bases for J; bases not matched to a gene: 3. CDR1 is MNHEY and CDR2 is SVGAGI in the germline V gene. This chain's CDR3 is CASMGQGPYEQYF. The CDR3 DNA is TGTGCCAGCATGGGACAGGGTCCCTACGAGCAGTACTTC.

The rearrangement uses TRBV7-9 and TRBJ2-5; D perhaps matches TRBD1 (5 bases). Between the trimmed V and J ends, which lost 1 base and 1 base, there was a span of 13 bases. Germline lookup yields CDR1 SEHNR and CDR2 FQNEAQ (reference sequence). CDR3 length equals 16 residues. CDR3 nucleotide sequence: TGTGCCAGCAGCTTAGTTCTGTGGCAGGGCCAAGAGACCCAGTACTTC. Protein: CASSLVLWQGQETQYF.

The V and J genes are TRBV15 and TRBJ2-7; D gene uncertain. CDR3 length: 16 residues. Germline values: CDR1 LNHNV, CDR2 YYDKDF (reference sequence). The germline V and J ends were trimmed by 0 bases and 3 bases, with 15 bases remaining between them. The CDR3 protein is CATSRDLHRSHYEQYF. CDR3 nucleotides: TGTGCCACCAGCAGAGATCTACACAGATCCCACTACGAGCAGTACTTC.

The V gene is TRBV27, the J gene TRBJ2-5, with 8 bases fitting TRBD2. After removal of 7 bases from V and 3 bases from J, the junction contained 16 bases not matched to a gene. Germline CDR1 MNHEY, CDR2 SMNVEV (reference sequence). This CDR3 region has 17 residues. CDR3 in DNA: TGTGCCAGCAAACAGACTAGCGAGCAGGGGCCCAAAGAGACCCAGTACTTC. This sequence encodes CASKQTSEQGPKETQYF.

The chain couples TRBV25-1 to TRBJ2-1; the match to TRBD2 covers 9 bases. The junction had 11 bases not matched to a gene; V was cut back by 8 bases and J by 3 bases. Looked up from germline, CDR1 is MGHDK and CDR2 is SYGVNS. The CDR3 has 16 residues. The CDR3 DNA sequence: TGTGCCAGCGGCGGGGACGCGGGGGGGCTCTACAATGAGCAGTTCTTC. Amino acids: CASGGDAGGLYNEQFF.

V is TRBV7-9 and J is TRBJ1-2; D possibly corresponds to TRBD1 (6 bases). Trimming removed 6 bases from V and 6 bases from J, with 20 bases in between. The CDR3 is 15 residues long. CDR1 is SEHNR and CDR2 is FQNEAQ in the germline V gene (reference sequence). As DNA, the CDR3 is TGTGCCAGCAGTCTAGCGGTCGGGGCAGGGGATGGCTACACCTTC. Protein: CASSLAVGAGDGYTF. Supplemented by reference TRBV7-9 and TRBJ1-2, the full variable domain reads DTGVSQNPRHKITKRGQNVTFRCDPISEHNRLYWYRQTLGQGPEFLTYFQNEAQLEKSRLLSDRFSAERPKGSFSTLEIQRTEQGDSAMYLCASSLAVGAGDGYTFGSGTRLTVV.

This chain connects TRBV7-6 to TRBJ1-1; unclear D gene. The germline V gene encodes CDR1 SGHVS and CDR2 FNYEAQ. This CDR3 region has 13 residues. Trimming took off 7 bases at V and 7 bases at J, with 16 bases between the two ends. In DNA, the CDR3 is TGTGCCAGCATTGGGCCGTTGGACGGTGAAGCTTTCTTT. This gives the protein CASIGPLDGEAFF.

The chain has TRBV7-3 and TRBJ2-1, with 7 bases fitting TRBD2. With 2 bases clipped from V and 8 bases from J, the junction kept 9 bases outside the gene matches. CDR1 SGHTA and CDR2 FQGTGA come from the germline V gene. This CDR3 has 15 residues. The DNA for the CDR3 is TGTGCCAGCAGCTTAGGGACTACGGGTAGGGATGAGCAGTTCTTC. This codes for CASSLGTTGRDEQFF.

This chain joins TRBV19 and TRBJ1-5; D possibly corresponds to TRBD1 (6 bases). The CDR3 sequence is 16 residues long. The V and J ends lost 7 bases and 0 bases respectively, with 16 bases between them. Germline V gene sequence: CDR1 LNHDA, CDR2 SQIVND (reference sequence). The CDR3 coding sequence is TGTGCCAGTAAGACGGGGGACACACATAGCAATCAGCCCCAGCATTTT. It codes for CASKTGDTHSNQPQHF.